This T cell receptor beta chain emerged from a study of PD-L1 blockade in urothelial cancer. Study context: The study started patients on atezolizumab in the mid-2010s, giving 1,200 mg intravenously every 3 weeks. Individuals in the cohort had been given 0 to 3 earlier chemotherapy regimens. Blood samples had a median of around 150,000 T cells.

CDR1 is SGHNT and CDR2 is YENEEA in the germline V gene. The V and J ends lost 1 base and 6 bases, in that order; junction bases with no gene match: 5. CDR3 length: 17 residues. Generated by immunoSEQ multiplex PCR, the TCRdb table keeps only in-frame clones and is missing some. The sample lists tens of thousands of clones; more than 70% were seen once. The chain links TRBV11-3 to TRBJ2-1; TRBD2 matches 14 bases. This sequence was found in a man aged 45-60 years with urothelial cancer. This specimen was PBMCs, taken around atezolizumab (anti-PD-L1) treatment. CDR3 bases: TGTGCCAGCAGCTTAGCCGGGACTAGCGGGGGCCTCAATGAGCAGTTCTTC. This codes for CASSLAGTSGGLNEQFF. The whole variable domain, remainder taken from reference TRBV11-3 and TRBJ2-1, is EAGVVQSPRYKIIEKKQPVAFWCNPISGHNTLYWYLQNLGQGPELLIRYENEEAVDDSQLPKDRFSAERLKGVDSTLKIQPAELGDSAVYLCASSLAGTSGGLNEQFFGPGTRLTVL.